A selection of T cell receptor beta chains follows, all from one sample in a study of technical replicates of blood from several donors. Produced via immunoSEQ multiplex PCR; TCRdb's table is partial and in-frame only. This repertoire shows nearly 80,000 clones, approximately 93% found once; its top ten account for around 0.38%. The sequenced sample consisted of T cells isolated from PBMCs. The origin of the receptors is a human donor in good health. The CDR3 runs from the conserved cysteine through the conserved F or W. The order of the fields is J gene, D gene, V gene, CDR3 length, clone size, CDR3 DNA, CDR3 protein. A D gene is named only where the DNA matches it firmly. Some rows have no size entry. The others give once, few or many, or a class for an expanded clone.

J: TRBJ2-5
D: TRBD1
V: TRBV27
length: 14
size: once
DNA: TGTGCCAGCAGCCTTTCCGGGACAGGGAAGGACCAGTACTTC
CDR3: CASSLSGTGKDQYF

J: TRBJ1-2
D: TRBD1
V: TRBV5-6
length: 13
size: -
DNA: TGTGCCAGCAAAACCGGGACAGTAGAAGGCTACACCTTC
CDR3: CASKTGTVEGYTF

J: TRBJ2-3
D: -
V: TRBV19
length: 12
size: -
DNA: TGTGCCAGTAGTATCGGTTGGGATACGCAGTATTTT
CDR3: CASSIGWDTQYF

J: TRBJ1-2
D: -
V: TRBV6-1
length: 14
size: -
DNA: TGTGCCAGCAGTGAGTGGGCCGCTAACTATGGCTACACCTTC
CDR3: CASSEWAANYGYTF

J: TRBJ2-1
D: -
V: TRBV19
length: 14
size: -
DNA: TGTGCCAGTAGTATAGTTATATCAGTCAATGAGCAGTTCTTC
CDR3: CASSIVISVNEQFF

J: TRBJ2-1
D: -
V: TRBV7-9
length: 15
size: -
DNA: TGTGCCAGCAACCCCACCTGGCGGCAGATCGGTGAGCAGTTCTTC
CDR3: CASNPTWRQIGEQFF

J: TRBJ1-1
D: -
V: TRBV5-6
length: 13
size: -
DNA: TGTGCCAGCAGCTTTCAGATCAACACTGAAGCTTTCTTT
CDR3: CASSFQINTEAFF

J: TRBJ2-3
D: TRBD2
V: TRBV5-1
length: 16
size: -
DNA: TGCGCCAGCAGCTTGGCCCTAGCGGGAGGGCAAGATACGCAGTATTTT
CDR3: CASSLALAGGQDTQYF

J: TRBJ1-2
D: -
V: TRBV28
length: 15
size: -
DNA: TGTGCCAGCAGTTTTTTGGGTCTAGCTAACTATGGCTACACCTTC
CDR3: CASSFLGLANYGYTF

J: TRBJ2-2
D: -
V: TRBV7-9
length: 14
size: -
DNA: TGTGCCAGCAGCTTAGGTGGAGGTACCGGGGAGCTGTTTTTT
CDR3: CASSLGGGTGELFF

J: TRBJ1-5
D: TRBD1
V: TRBV6-5
length: 16
size: once
DNA: TGTGCCAGCAGTTCTACCGGGACAGGGGGCCGGCAGCCCCAGCATTTT
CDR3: CASSSTGTGGRQPQHF

J: TRBJ2-1
D: -
V: TRBV11-2
length: 15
size: -
DNA: TGTGCCAGCAGCTTATGGGGGGGCCGGTCCGATGAGCAGTTCTTC
CDR3: CASSLWGGRSDEQFF

J: TRBJ2-7
D: TRBD1
V: TRBV7-3
length: 14
size: -
DNA: TGTGCCAGCAGCCTGGACAGGGAGGTCCACGAGCAGTACTTC
CDR3: CASSLDREVHEQYF

J: TRBJ1-2
D: -
V: TRBV6-5
length: 14
size: -
DNA: TGTGCCAGCAGTAACCTTTTACCAGGGAATGGCTACACCTTC
CDR3: CASSNLLPGNGYTF

J: TRBJ2-5
D: -
V: TRBV5-6
length: 15
size: -
DNA: TGTGCCAGCAGCTTGGGTTGGGCGTCTCAAGAGACCCAGTACTTC
CDR3: CASSLGWASQETQYF

J: TRBJ2-7
D: -
V: TRBV9
length: 11
size: -
DNA: TGTGCCAGCGGAGGGGCCTACGAGCAGTACTTC
CDR3: CASGGAYEQYF

J: TRBJ1-1
D: TRBD1
V: TRBV15
length: 16
size: -
DNA: TGTGCCACCAGCAGAGATCATTGGGACAGGGCGGCCCGGGCTTTCTTT
CDR3: CATSRDHWDRAARAFF

J: TRBJ2-5
D: -
V: TRBV5-4
length: 15
size: -
DNA: TGTGCCAGCAGCGGGGACACGGGGTACCAAGAGACCCAGTACTTC
CDR3: CASSGDTGYQETQYF

J: TRBJ2-1
D: TRBD2
V: TRBV12-5
length: 13
size: -
DNA: TGTGCTAGTGGCTCCAGCGGGAGTCATGAGCAGTTCTTC
CDR3: CASGSSGSHEQFF

J: TRBJ1-2
D: -
V: TRBV5-4
length: 14
size: -
DNA: TGTGCCAGCAGCTTGGGTGACAGCCGCTATGGCTACACCTTC
CDR3: CASSLGDSRYGYTF

J: TRBJ1-2
D: -
V: TRBV27
length: 13
size: -
DNA: TGTGCCAGCAGTTATCTAGGCGACGATGGCTACACCTTC
CDR3: CASSYLGDDGYTF

J: TRBJ2-3
D: TRBD2
V: TRBV25-1
length: 13
size: -
DNA: TGTGCCAGCAGTGCCGGGGGGGCAGTCGGGCAGTATTTT
CDR3: CASSAGGAVGQYF

J: TRBJ1-2
D: TRBD1
V: TRBV28
length: 14
size: -
DNA: TGTGCCAGCAGTAAAGGGACAGGTATTTATGGCTACACCTTC
CDR3: CASSKGTGIYGYTF

J: TRBJ2-1
D: TRBD2
V: TRBV27
length: 17
size: -
DNA: TGTGCCAGCAGTCCCGGACTAGCGGGAGTGGGGTACAATGAGCAGTTCTTC
CDR3: CASSPGLAGVGYNEQFF

J: TRBJ1-5
D: -
V: TRBV5-8
length: 14
size: -
DNA: TGTGCCAGCAGCTTCAGGACAGCGAATCAGCCCCAGCATTTT
CDR3: CASSFRTANQPQHF

J: TRBJ1-2
D: TRBD1
V: TRBV4-3
length: 14
size: -
DNA: TGCGCCAGCAGCCAAGTTGGGACAGTGAATGGCTACACCTTC
CDR3: CASSQVGTVNGYTF

J: TRBJ1-5
D: -
V: TRBV19
length: 13
size: few
DNA: TGTGCCAGTAGTACTCAGAGCAATCAGCCCCAGCATTTT
CDR3: CASSTQSNQPQHF

J: TRBJ2-7
D: -
V: TRBV9
length: 13
size: once
DNA: TGTGCCAGCAGCGCGGGACAAAGCTACGAGCAGTACTTC
CDR3: CASSAGQSYEQYF

J: TRBJ2-7
D: TRBD1
V: TRBV4-1
length: 15
size: -
DNA: TGCGCCAGCACAAGGGGACCAGGGGGTTCCTACGAGCAGTACTTC
CDR3: CASTRGPGGSYEQYF

J: TRBJ2-7
D: -
V: TRBV5-4
length: 14
size: -
DNA: TGTGCCAGCAGCTTGGGAGATATACCCTACGAGCAGTACTTC
CDR3: CASSLGDIPYEQYF

J: TRBJ2-1
D: -
V: TRBV7-3
length: 13
size: -
DNA: TGTGCCAGCAGCTTAACCCGACTAACTGAGCAGTTCTTC
CDR3: CASSLTRLTEQFF

J: TRBJ2-7
D: TRBD2
V: TRBV2
length: 13
size: -
DNA: TGTGCCAGCAATCTAGCGGTAACCTACGAGCAGTACTTC
CDR3: CASNLAVTYEQYF

J: TRBJ2-2
D: -
V: TRBV6-5
length: 11
size: -
DNA: TGTGCCAGCGAAGGGAGCGGGGAGCTGTTTTTT
CDR3: CASEGSGELFF

J: TRBJ2-1
D: TRBD2
V: TRBV30
length: 16
size: once
DNA: TGTGCCTGGAGAAGAGGGGGACTAGCGGGAAACAATGAGCAGTTCTTC
CDR3: CAWRRGGLAGNNEQFF

J: TRBJ2-2
D: TRBD1
V: TRBV2
length: 14
size: -
DNA: TGTGCCAGCAGAATAGGGACAGGTGGCGGGGAGCTGTTTTTT
CDR3: CASRIGTGGGELFF

J: TRBJ1-2
D: -
V: TRBV6-1
length: 14
size: -
DNA: TGTGCCAGCAGAGTAGGACTATCTAACTATGGCTACACCTTC
CDR3: CASRVGLSNYGYTF

J: TRBJ1-2
D: TRBD1
V: TRBV28
length: 15
size: -
DNA: TGTGCCAGCAGTCTGACAGGGGGCGCATTTTATGGCTACACCTTC
CDR3: CASSLTGGAFYGYTF

J: TRBJ2-7
D: -
V: TRBV11-2
length: 14
size: few
DNA: TGTGCCAGCAGCTTAGGAAGGGGGTCCTACGAGCAGTACTTC
CDR3: CASSLGRGSYEQYF

J: TRBJ2-7
D: TRBD2
V: TRBV10-3
length: 15
size: once
DNA: TGTGCCATCAGTGAGTCTGCTAGCGGGAACTACGAGCAGTACTTC
CDR3: CAISESASGNYEQYF

J: TRBJ1-4
D: -
V: TRBV28
length: 16
size: -
DNA: TGTGCCAGCAGTTATACCTATGGCAGGGTGAGCGAAAAACTGTTTTTT
CDR3: CASSYTYGRVSEKLFF

J: TRBJ2-5
D: -
V: TRBV30
length: 16
size: -
DNA: TGTGCCTGGAGTATTACAGGGCTAGCGGTCCAAGAGACCCAGTACTTC
CDR3: CAWSITGLAVQETQYF

J: TRBJ1-5
D: -
V: TRBV19
length: 13
size: -
DNA: TGTGCCAGTATCCCCGTGGGTGGCGGGCCCCAGCATTTT
CDR3: CASIPVGGGPQHF

J: TRBJ2-1
D: TRBD2
V: TRBV7-3
length: 13
size: -
DNA: TGTGCCAGCGGTCCGGGAGCGGGAAGTGAGCAGTTCTTC
CDR3: CASGPGAGSEQFF

J: TRBJ1-1
D: TRBD1
V: TRBV10-3
length: 16
size: -
DNA: TGTGCCATCAGTGAGTCGAGTACAGGGGCGGGAACTGAAGCTTTCTTT
CDR3: CAISESSTGAGTEAFF

J: TRBJ2-1
D: TRBD1
V: TRBV27
length: 15
size: -
DNA: TGTGCCAGCAGTTTAGGGACAGGGGGCATGAATGAGCAGTTCTTC
CDR3: CASSLGTGGMNEQFF

J: TRBJ2-7
D: -
V: TRBV19
length: 14
size: -
DNA: TGTGCCAGTAGTATGGGGCACAGCTCCTACGAGCAGTACTTC
CDR3: CASSMGHSSYEQYF

J: TRBJ2-7
D: -
V: TRBV5-1
length: 14
size: -
DNA: TGCGCCAGCAGCTTGGACGCGGGATTCAACGAGCAGTACTTC
CDR3: CASSLDAGFNEQYF

J: TRBJ1-2
D: -
V: TRBV27
length: 15
size: -
DNA: TGTGCCAGCAGTTTATCGTATGCCGGTTCCTATGGCTACACCTTC
CDR3: CASSLSYAGSYGYTF

J: TRBJ2-5
D: TRBD2
V: TRBV5-1
length: 15
size: once
DNA: TGCGCCAGCAGCTTGAAGACTAGCGGTGATGAGACCCAGTACTTC
CDR3: CASSLKTSGDETQYF

J: TRBJ2-7
D: TRBD2
V: TRBV4-1
length: 14
size: -
DNA: TGCGCCAGCAGCCGGGCGGGGGGGTCCTACGAGCAGTACTTC
CDR3: CASSRAGGSYEQYF

J: TRBJ1-2
D: -
V: TRBV6-5
length: 13
size: -
DNA: TGTGCCAGCAGTTACGGGCAGTTATATGGCTACACCTTC
CDR3: CASSYGQLYGYTF

J: TRBJ2-3
D: TRBD2
V: TRBV5-1
length: 16
size: once
DNA: TGCGCCAGCAGCTTGGGGTTAGCGGGAGGCCCAGATACGCAGTATTTT
CDR3: CASSLGLAGGPDTQYF

J: TRBJ2-5
D: TRBD1
V: TRBV11-3
length: 18
size: -
DNA: TGTGCCAGCAGCTTAGATCTATCTAGGACAGGGGGACAAGAGACCCAGTACTTC
CDR3: CASSLDLSRTGGQETQYF

J: TRBJ2-1
D: -
V: TRBV19
length: 12
size: -
DNA: TGTGCCAGTAGTAGCACTAGCAATGAGCAGTTCTTC
CDR3: CASSSTSNEQFF